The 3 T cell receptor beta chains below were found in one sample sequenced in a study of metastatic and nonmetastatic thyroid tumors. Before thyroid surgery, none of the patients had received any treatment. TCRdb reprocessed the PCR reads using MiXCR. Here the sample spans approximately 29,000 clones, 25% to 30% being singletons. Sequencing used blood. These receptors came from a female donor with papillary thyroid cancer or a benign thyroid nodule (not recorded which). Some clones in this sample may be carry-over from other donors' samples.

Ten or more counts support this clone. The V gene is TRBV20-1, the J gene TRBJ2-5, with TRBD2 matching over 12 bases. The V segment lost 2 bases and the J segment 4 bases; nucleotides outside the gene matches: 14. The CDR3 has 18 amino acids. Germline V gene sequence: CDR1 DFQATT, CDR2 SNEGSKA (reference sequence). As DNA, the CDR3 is TGCAGTGCTAGACGTCGGGCTAGCGGGAGGGCCGTGGGAGAGACCCAGTACTTC. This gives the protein CSARRRASGRAVGETQYF.

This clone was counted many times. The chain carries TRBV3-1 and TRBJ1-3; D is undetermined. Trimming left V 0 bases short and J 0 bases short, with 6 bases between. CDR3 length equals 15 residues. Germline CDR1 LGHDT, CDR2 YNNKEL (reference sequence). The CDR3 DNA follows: TGTGCCAGCAGCCAAGACTTACACTCTGGAAACACCATATATTTT. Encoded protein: CASSQDLHSGNTIYF.

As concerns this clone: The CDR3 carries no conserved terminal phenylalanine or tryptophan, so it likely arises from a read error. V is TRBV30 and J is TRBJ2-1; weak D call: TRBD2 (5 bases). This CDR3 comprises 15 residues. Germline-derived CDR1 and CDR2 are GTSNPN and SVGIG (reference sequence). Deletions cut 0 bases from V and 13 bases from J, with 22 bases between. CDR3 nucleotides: TGTGCCTGGAGTGTTGGTAGCGTGATGTCGAGTGATCAGTTCTAC. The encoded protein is CAWSVGSVMSSDQFY.